Listed below are T cell receptor beta chains from one sample, sequenced in a study of T-cell memory formation after mild COVID-19. TCRdb used MiXCR to reprocess the 5' RACE reads, holding one entry per CDR3 protein. The sample lists around 430,000 distinct CDR3 sequences, approximately 15% occurring once. What was sequenced was PBMCs or a T cell subset sorted from them (not recorded which). These receptors came from a man aged 18 to 30 who had mild COVID-19 (a few samples of this study predate the infection). Cell type and time point are not known. Both conserved end residues are trimmed from each CDR3. Clone size appears in some rows only: once, few, many, or a class for an expanded clone.

cdr3_length	j_call	v_call	clone_size	cdr3_aa
11	TRBJ2-1	TRBV7-9	many	ASRGTGYNEQF
12	TRBJ1-1	TRBV5-1	many	ASSSGTENTEAF
9	TRBJ1-1	TRBV20-1	.	SAREGTEAF
14	TRBJ2-6	TRBV5-1	few	ASSPGQYSGANVLT
13	TRBJ1-4	TRBV30	few	AWGKGTGFNEKLF
14	TRBJ2-2	TRBV15	.	ATSRGDRINTGELF
13	TRBJ2-1	TRBV28	.	ASSRYSDRGNEQF
13	TRBJ2-3	TRBV15	many	ATSRTSGGADTQY
11	TRBJ1-5	TRBV7-2	few	ASSSRRDQPQH
8	TRBJ1-2	TRBV6-5	once	ASGHYGYT
13	TRBJ1-1	TRBV4-2	few	ASSQETGGRTEAF